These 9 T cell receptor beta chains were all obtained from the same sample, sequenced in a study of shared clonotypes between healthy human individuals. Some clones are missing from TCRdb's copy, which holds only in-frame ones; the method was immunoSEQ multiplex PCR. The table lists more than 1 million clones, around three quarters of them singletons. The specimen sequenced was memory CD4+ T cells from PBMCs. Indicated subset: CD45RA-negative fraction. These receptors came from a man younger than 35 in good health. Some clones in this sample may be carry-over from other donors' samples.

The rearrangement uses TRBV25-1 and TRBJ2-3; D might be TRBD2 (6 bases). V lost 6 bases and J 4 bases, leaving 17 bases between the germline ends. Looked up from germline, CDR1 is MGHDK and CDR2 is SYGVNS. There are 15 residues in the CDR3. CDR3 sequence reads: CASSFLAGGSDTQYF. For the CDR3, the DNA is TGTGCCAGCAGCTTCCTAGCTGGGGGGTCAGATACGCAGTATTTT.

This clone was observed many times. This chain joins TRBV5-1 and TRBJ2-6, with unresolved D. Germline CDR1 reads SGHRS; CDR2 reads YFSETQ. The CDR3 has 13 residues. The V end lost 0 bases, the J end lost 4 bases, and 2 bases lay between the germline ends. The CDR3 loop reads CASSLVGANVLTF. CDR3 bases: TGCGCCAGCAGCTTGGTCGGGGCCAACGTCCTGACTTTC.

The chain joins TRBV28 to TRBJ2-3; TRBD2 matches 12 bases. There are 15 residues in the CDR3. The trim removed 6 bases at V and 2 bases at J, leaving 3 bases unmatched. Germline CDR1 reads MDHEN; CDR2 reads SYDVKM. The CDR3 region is CASRLAGGPTDTQYF. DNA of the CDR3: TGTGCCAGCAGGCTAGCGGGAGGGCCCACAGATACGCAGTATTTT.

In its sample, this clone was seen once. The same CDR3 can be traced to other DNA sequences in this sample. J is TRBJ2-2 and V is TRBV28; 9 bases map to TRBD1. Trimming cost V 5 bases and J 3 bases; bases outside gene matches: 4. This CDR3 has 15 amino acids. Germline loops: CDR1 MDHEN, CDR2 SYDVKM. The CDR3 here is CASSPRDRDTGELFF. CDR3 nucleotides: TGTGCCAGCAGTCCGCGGGACAGGGACACCGGGGAGCTGTTTTTT.

CDR3 loop: CASSPTGLTDTQYF. CDR3 in DNA: TGTGCCAGCTCACCAACAGGGCTCACAGATACGCAGTATTTT. The chain combines TRBV18 with TRBJ2-3; D perhaps matches TRBD1 (6 bases). The germline V gene encodes CDR1 KGHSH and CDR2 LQKENI. CDR3 size: 14 residues. Trimming cost V 2 bases and J 2 bases, with 8 bases left between them.

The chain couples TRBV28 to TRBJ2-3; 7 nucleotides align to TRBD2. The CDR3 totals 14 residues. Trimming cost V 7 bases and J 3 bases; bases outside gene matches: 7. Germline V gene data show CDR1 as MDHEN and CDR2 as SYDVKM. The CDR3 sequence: CASTRRESTDTQYF. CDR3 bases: TGTGCCAGCACCCGGCGGGAGAGTACAGATACGCAGTATTTT.

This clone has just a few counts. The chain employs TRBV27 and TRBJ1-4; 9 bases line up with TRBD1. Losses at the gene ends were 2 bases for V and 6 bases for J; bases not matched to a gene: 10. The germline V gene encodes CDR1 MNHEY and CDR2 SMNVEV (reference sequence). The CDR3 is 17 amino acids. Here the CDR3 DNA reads TGTGCCAGCAGTTTAGGAGGGACAGGGACAAGGGATGAAAAACTGTTTTTT. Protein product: CASSLGGTGTRDEKLFF.

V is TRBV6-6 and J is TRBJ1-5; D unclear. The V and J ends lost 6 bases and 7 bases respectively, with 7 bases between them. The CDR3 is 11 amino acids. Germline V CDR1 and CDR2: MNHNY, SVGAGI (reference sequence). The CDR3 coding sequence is TGTGCCAGCAGAACGGGCCAGCCCCAGCATTTT. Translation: CASRTGQPQHF.

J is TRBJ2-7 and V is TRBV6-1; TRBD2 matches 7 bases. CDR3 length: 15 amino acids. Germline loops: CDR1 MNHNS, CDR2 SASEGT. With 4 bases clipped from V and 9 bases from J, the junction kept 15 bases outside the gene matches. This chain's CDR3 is CASSGAHKAGRPQYF. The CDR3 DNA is TGTGCCAGCAGTGGAGCCCACAAAGCGGGACGGCCGCAGTACTTC.